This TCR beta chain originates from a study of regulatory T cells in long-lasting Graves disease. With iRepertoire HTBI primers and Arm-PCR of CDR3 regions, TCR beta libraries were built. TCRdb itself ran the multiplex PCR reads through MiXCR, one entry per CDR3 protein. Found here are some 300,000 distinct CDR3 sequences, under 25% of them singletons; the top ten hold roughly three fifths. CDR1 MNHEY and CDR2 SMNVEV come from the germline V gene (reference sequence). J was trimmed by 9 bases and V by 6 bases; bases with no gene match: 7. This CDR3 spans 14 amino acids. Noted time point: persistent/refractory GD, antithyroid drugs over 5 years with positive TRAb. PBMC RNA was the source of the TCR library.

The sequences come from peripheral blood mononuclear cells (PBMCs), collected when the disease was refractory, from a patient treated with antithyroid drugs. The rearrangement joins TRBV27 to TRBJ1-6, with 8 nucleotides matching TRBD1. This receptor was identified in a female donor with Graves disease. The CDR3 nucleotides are TGTGCCAGCAGATATACAGGGGGTGGTTCACCCCTCCACTTT. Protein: CASRYTGGGSPLHF.